These 7 T cell receptor beta chains originate from one sample sequenced in a study of blood T cell repertoires in COVID-19. Clones were read by immunoSEQ multiplex PCR, and TCRdb kept only the in-frame ones, dropping some. The table lists about 75,000 clones, more than 70% of them singletons. The material sequenced was peripheral blood. The receptors here all came from a human donor in a cohort sampled during active COVID-19.

This chain uses TRBV11-2 with TRBJ2-5; TRBD1 matches 7 bases. V was pared by 2 bases and J by 4 bases, with 13 bases of the junction left unmatched. There are 17 residues in the CDR3. Germline values: CDR1 SGHAT, CDR2 FQNNGV. CDR3 sequence (DNA): TGTGCCAGCAGCTTATCTTGGGGGACAGTTAAACCAGAGACCCAGTACTTC. Protein product: CASSLSWGTVKPETQYF.

The V call is TRBV7-9, the J call TRBJ1-1; a possible D gene is TRBD1 (5 bases). Germline V gives CDR1 SEHNR, CDR2 FQNEAQ (reference sequence). CDR3 length: 15 residues. V was clipped by 3 bases and J by 3 bases, with 14 bases between them. The CDR3 is CASSFAPGGHTEAFF. CDR3 nucleotide sequence: TGTGCCAGCAGCTTTGCCCCGGGGGGTCACACTGAAGCTTTCTTT.

This clone showed up just once. The chain joins TRBV24-1 to TRBJ2-2, with D perhaps matching TRBD1 (6 bases). The CDR3 consists of 14 residues. The germline gives CDR1 KGHDR, CDR2 SFDVKD. The germline V and J ends were trimmed by 2 bases and 5 bases, with 8 bases remaining between them. The CDR3 here is CATSDSQGTGELFF. The DNA of the CDR3 is TGTGCCACCAGTGATTCACAGGGAACCGGGGAGCTGTTTTTT.

The V and J genes are TRBV6-6 and TRBJ2-1; the match to TRBD2 covers 12 bases. The CDR3 consists of 13 residues. Germline V CDR1 and CDR2: MNHNY, SVGAGI (reference sequence). V shed 8 bases, J shed 11 bases, and the junction held 7 bases outside the gene matches. The CDR3 coding sequence is TGTGCCAGCGGCGGCACTAGCGGGGGGAAGCAGTTCTTC. This codes for CASGGTSGGKQFF.

The V and J genes are TRBV19 and TRBJ2-2; D possibly corresponds to TRBD1 (6 bases). The V gene's germline CDR1 is LNHDA and CDR2 SQIVND (reference sequence). V was pared by 6 bases and J by 5 bases, with 13 bases between. The CDR3 is 14 residues long. The chain's CDR3 is CASRWGQGTGELFF. CDR3 coding DNA: TGTGCCAGTAGGTGGGGCCAGGGGACCGGGGAGCTGTTTTTT. Combining the CDR3 with reference TRBV19 and TRBJ2-2 gives the whole variable domain DGGITQSPKYLFRKEGQNVTLSCEQNLNHDAMYWYRQDPGQGLRLIYYSQIVNDFQKGDIAEGYSVSREKKESFPLTVTSAQKNPTAFYLCASRWGQGTGELFFGEGSRLTVL.

The J gene is TRBJ2-3, the V gene TRBV27; TRBD1 matches 9 bases. The CDR3 contains 16 residues. Germline CDR1 is MNHEY and CDR2 is SMNVEV (reference sequence). Unmatched junction bases numbered 9, after V lost 6 bases and J lost 2 bases. CDR3 amino acids: CASRPPGQGNTDTQYF. The DNA of the CDR3 is TGTGCCAGCAGACCACCGGGACAGGGCAACACAGATACGCAGTATTTT.

Here the CDR3 DNA reads TGCGCCAGCAGCCAAGAGGACAGAAATAATGAAAAACTGTTTTTT. As protein: CASSQEDRNNEKLFF. The chain couples TRBV4-1 to TRBJ1-4; D might be TRBD1 (6 bases). This CDR3 contains 15 residues. The germline CDR1 and CDR2 sequences are MGHRA and YSYEKL. The ends were cut back, 0 bases at V and 4 bases at J, with 9 bases in the middle.